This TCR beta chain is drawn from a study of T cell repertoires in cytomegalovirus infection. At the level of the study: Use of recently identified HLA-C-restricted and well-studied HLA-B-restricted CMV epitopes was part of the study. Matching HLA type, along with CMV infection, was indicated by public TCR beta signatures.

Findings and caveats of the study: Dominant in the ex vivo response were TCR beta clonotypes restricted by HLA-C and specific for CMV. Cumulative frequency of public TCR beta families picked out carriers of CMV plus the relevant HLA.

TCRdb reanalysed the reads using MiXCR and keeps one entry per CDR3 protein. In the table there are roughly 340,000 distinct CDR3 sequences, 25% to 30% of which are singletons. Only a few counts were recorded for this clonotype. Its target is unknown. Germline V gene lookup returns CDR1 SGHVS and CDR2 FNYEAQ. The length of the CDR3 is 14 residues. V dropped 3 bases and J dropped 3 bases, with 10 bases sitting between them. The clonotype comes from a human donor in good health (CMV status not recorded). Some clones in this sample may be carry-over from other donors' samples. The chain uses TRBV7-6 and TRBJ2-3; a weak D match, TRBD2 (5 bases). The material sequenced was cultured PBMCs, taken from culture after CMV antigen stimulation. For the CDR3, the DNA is TGTGCCAGCAGCTTCCCTGGACTGACAGATACGCAGTATTTT. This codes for CASSFPGLTDTQYF.